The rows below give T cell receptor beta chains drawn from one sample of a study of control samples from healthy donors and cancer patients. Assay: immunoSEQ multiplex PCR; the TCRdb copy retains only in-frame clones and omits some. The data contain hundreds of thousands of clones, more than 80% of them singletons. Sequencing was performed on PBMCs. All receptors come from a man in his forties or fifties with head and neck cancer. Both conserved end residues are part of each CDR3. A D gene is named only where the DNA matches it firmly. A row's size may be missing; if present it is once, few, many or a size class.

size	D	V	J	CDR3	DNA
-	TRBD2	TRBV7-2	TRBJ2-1	CASRHSGTSYNEQFF	TGTGCCAGCAGACATAGCGGGACCTCCTACAATGAGCAGTTCTTC
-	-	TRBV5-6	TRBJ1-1	CASSRGTEAFF	TGTGCCAGCAGCCGAGGGACTGAAGCTTTCTTT
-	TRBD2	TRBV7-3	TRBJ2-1	CASSQETSGHNEQFF	TGTGCCAGCAGCCAAGAGACTAGCGGCCACAATGAGCAGTTCTTC
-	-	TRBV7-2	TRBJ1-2	CASSPGGSPSAYGYTF	TGTGCCAGCAGTCCGGGGGGCAGCCCTTCCGCCTATGGCTACACCTTC
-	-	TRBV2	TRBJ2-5	CASVRDSQETQYF	TGTGCCAGCGTCCGAGACAGTCAAGAGACCCAGTACTTC
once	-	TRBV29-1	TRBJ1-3	CSVDGQSSGNTIYF	TGCAGCGTTGACGGACAGAGCTCTGGAAACACCATATATTTT
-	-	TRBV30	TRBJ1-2	CAWSAPRGGANYGYTF	TGTGCCTGGAGTGCCCCCCGCGGAGGAGCAAACTATGGCTACACCTTC
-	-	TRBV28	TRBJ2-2	CASSFWVNTGELFF	TGTGCCAGCAGTTTCTGGGTAAACACCGGGGAGCTGTTTTTT
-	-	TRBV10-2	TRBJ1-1	CASSEGTGWVEAFF	TGCGCCAGCAGTGAGGGGACCGGGTGGGTAGAAGCTTTCTTT
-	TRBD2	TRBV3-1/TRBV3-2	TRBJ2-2	CASSQGSGTRPGELFF	TGTGCCAGCAGCCAAGGGTCCGGGACTAGGCCCGGGGAGCTGTTTTTT
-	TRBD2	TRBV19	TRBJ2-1	CASSLTGTSGTNEQFF	TGTGCCAGTAGTTTGACCGGGACTAGCGGGACAAATGAGCAGTTCTTC
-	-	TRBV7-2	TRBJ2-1	CASSQGEQFF	TGTGCCAGCAGTCAGGGAGAGCAGTTCTTC
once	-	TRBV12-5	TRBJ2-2	CASGSVNTGELFF	TGTGCTAGTGGTTCTGTGAACACCGGGGAGCTGTTTTTT
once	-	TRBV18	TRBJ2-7	CASSPDRTHEQYF	TGTGCCAGCTCACCGGACAGAACCCACGAGCAGTACTTC
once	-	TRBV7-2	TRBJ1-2	CASSLSHQSGIYGYTF	TGTGCCAGCAGCTTAAGTCATCAGTCAGGGATCTATGGCTACACCTTC
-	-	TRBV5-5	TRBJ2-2	CASSLELVAGELFF	TGTGCCAGCAGCTTGGAACTAGTCGCCGGGGAGCTGTTTTTT
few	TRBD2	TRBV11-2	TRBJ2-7	CASSLGSVGAGIYEQYF	TGTGCCAGCAGCTTAGGGAGCGTGGGAGCGGGGATCTACGAGCAGTACTTC